Below, one TCR beta chain is given with its context. This entry is derived from a study of shared clonotypes between healthy human individuals. Libraries were prepared by immunoSEQ multiplex PCR; TCRdb keeps only in-frame clonotypes and omits some of them. The table shows approximately 500,000 clones, with about four fifths occurring only once. Unmatched junction bases numbered 7, after V lost 4 bases and J lost 2 bases. The CDR3 is 16 amino acids. From germline, CDR1 is SGDLS and CDR2 YYNGEE. This sequence was found in a woman aged 40 to 49 in good health. Some clones in this sample may be carry-over from other donors' samples. The chain has TRBV9 and TRBJ2-1, with 9 bases fitting TRBD2. The sequencing input was PBMCs. The CDR3 reads CASSTALAGPYNEQFF. The CDR3, as DNA: TGTGCCAGCAGCACCGCTCTAGCGGGACCCTACAATGAGCAGTTCTTC. Full variable domain (rest looked up from reference TRBV9 and TRBJ2-1): DSGVTQTPKHLITATGQRVTLRCSPRSGDLSVYWYQQSLDQGLQFLIQYYNGEERAKGNILERFSAQQFPDLHSELNLSSLELGDSALYFCASSTALAGPYNEQFFGPGTRLTVL.